Shown below are 8 T cell receptor beta chains from a single sample sequenced in a study of OX40 agonist ivuxolimab in advanced cancers. This table comes from immunoSEQ multiplex PCR, and its TCRdb copy is limited to in-frame clones, with some not included. The sample yields about 73,000 clones, 75% to 95% seen once. The starting material was CD4+ or CD8+ T cells sorted from blood, obtained in a trial of the OX40 agonist ivuxolimab. Every receptor here comes from an adult with an advanced solid tumor such as melanoma, head and neck, liver or kidney cancer.

This chain joins TRBV28 and TRBJ2-1; D is perhaps TRBD2 (5 bases). CDR3 length: 14 amino acids. Trimming left V 6 bases short and J 9 bases short, with 18 bases between. CDR1 is MDHEN, CDR2 SYDVKM, per germline. Here the CDR3 DNA reads TGTGCCAGCAGCTCAGCGGAACCGACAACTGAGCAGTTCTTC. Protein product: CASSSAEPTTEQFF.

J is TRBJ1-5 and V is TRBV5-8; maybe TRBD1 (6 bases). This CDR3 is 16 amino acids long. Germline V gene sequence: CDR1 SGHTS, CDR2 YDEGEE. Trimming took 4 bases from V and 0 from J, leaving 14 bases between them. The CDR3 region has the DNA TGTGCCAGCAGCGAAGACTCAGGGGTTAGCAATCAGCCCCAGCATTTT. It specifies CASSEDSGVSNQPQHF.

This clone was counted between two and nine times. The chain employs TRBV5-1 and TRBJ2-7, with D perhaps matching TRBD1 (6 bases). Germline V gives CDR1 SGHRS, CDR2 YFSETQ. This CDR3 contains 12 residues. Trimming cost V 3 bases and J 4 bases, with 8 bases left between them. The CDR3, as DNA: TGCGCCAGCAGCTCACAGGGTTACGAGCAGTACTTC. As protein: CASSSQGYEQYF. Full variable domain (remainder filled in from reference TRBV5-1 and TRBJ2-7): KAGVTQTPRYLIKTRGQQVTLSCSPISGHRSVSWYQQTPGQGLQFLFEYFSETQRNKGNFPGRFSGRQFSNSRSEMNVSTLELGDSALYLCASSSQGYEQYFGPGTRLTVT.

This chain connects TRBV5-1 to TRBJ1-3; weak D call: TRBD1 (5 bases). The CDR3 loop spans 14 amino acids. Germline-derived CDR1 and CDR2 are SGHRS and YFSETQ. V dropped 4 bases and J dropped 0 bases, with 8 bases sitting between them. CDR3 bases: TGCGCCAGCAGCGGGGCCACCTCTGGAAACACCATATATTTT. Its translation is CASSGATSGNTIYF.

The CDR3 here is CASQTSGKGEQFF. The CDR3 DNA follows: TGTGCCAGTCAGACTAGCGGGAAGGGAGAGCAGTTCTTC. The chain joins TRBV27 to TRBJ2-1, with 11 bases aligning to TRBD2. The V and J ends lost 9 bases and 10 bases, in that order; junction bases with no gene match: 8. The CDR3 totals 13 residues. CDR1 and CDR2 from the germline V gene are MNHEY and SMNVEV (reference sequence).

The CDR3 reads CAMGDTPSYEQYF. For the CDR3, the DNA is TGTGCCATGGGGGACACCCCCTCCTACGAGCAGTACTTC. The chain recombines TRBV10-3 with TRBJ2-7; D is perhaps TRBD1 (6 bases). Trimming took 9 bases from V and 0 from J, leaving 12 bases between them. In germline, CDR1 is ENHRY, CDR2 SYGVKD. There are 13 residues in the CDR3.

This clone has only a few counts. This chain joins TRBV2 and TRBJ2-7; D is undetermined. The CDR3 is 12 residues long. V was pared by 8 bases and J by 0 bases, with 8 bases between. In germline, CDR1 is SNHLY, CDR2 FYNNEI. The CDR3 loop reads CASGIISYEQYF. The CDR3, as DNA: TGTGCCAGCGGGATAATCTCCTACGAGCAGTACTTC.

This clone was seen only once. The CDR3 spells CASSLAGGQFF. In DNA, the CDR3 is TGTGCCAGCAGCTTAGCCGGAGGGCAGTTCTTC. This chain connects TRBV7-2 to TRBJ2-1, with D possibly being TRBD2 (5 bases). The CDR3 contains 11 residues. V shed 0 bases and J shed 12 bases, with 6 bases lying between them. CDR1 is SGHTA and CDR2 is FQGNSA in the germline V gene.